Shown below are 30 T cell receptor beta chains from a single sample sequenced in a study of T-cell memory formation after mild COVID-19. MiXCR, run by TCRdb on the 5' RACE reads, gives a single entry per CDR3 protein. Of 110,000 or so distinct CDR3 sequences listed, 22% are singletons. Sequencing was performed on PBMCs or a T cell subset sorted from them (not recorded which). The receptors stem from a man younger than 35 who had mild COVID-19 (a few samples of this study predate the infection). Cell type and time point are not known.

The rearrangement links TRBV30 to TRBJ2-7; D is perhaps TRBD1 (5 bases). Trimming took 5 bases from V and 4 from J, leaving 9 bases between them. CDR1 is GTSNPN and CDR2 is SVGIG in the germline V gene (reference sequence). This CDR3 spans 11 amino acids. CDR3 in amino acids: CAWCDSYEQYF. CDR3 nucleotides: TGTGCCTGGTGTGACAGTTACGAGCAGTACTTC.

For this clonotype: Germline is not matched at one junction end, which may reflect a read error. The rearrangement joins TRBV28 to TRBJ2-5; 9 nucleotides align to TRBD2. Germline loops: CDR1 MDHEN, CDR2 SYDVKM. The CDR3 covers 16 residues. Written as DNA, the CDR3 is TGTGCCAGCAGTCCCAATGGTTATAGCGGGGGTGAGACCCAGGACTTC. This codes for CASSPNGYSGGETQDF.

The table lists this clonotype with a few counts. The chain uses TRBV4-1 and TRBJ2-7, with TRBD1 matching 8 bases. This CDR3 spans 16 amino acids. From germline, CDR1 is MGHRA and CDR2 YSYEKL. Losses at the gene ends were 4 bases for V and 5 bases for J; bases not matched to a gene: 13. The CDR3 DNA reads TGCGCCAGCAGCCTCGTCTTTCCAGGGGGCGGCGACGAGCAGTACGTC. It encodes CASSLVFPGGGDEQYV.

This clonotype has more than one count but fewer than ten. This chain connects TRBV5-1 to TRBJ2-5; 8 bases line up with TRBD2. CDR3 length: 15 residues. Germline trimming cut 2 bases from V and 5 bases from J; bases unmatched to any gene: 8. Germline-derived CDR1 and CDR2 are SGHRS and YFSETQ. The CDR3 bases are TGCGCCAGCAGCTTCTTCGGGGGGGTTTTCGAGACCCAGTACTTC. Translating it yields CASSFFGGVFETQYF. Looking up the rest from reference TRBV5-1 and TRBJ2-5 gives the full variable domain: KAGVTQTPRYLIKTRGQQVTLSCSPISGHRSVSWYQQTPGQGLQFLFEYFSETQRNKGNFPGRFSGRQFSNSRSEMNVSTLELGDSALYLCASSFFGGVFETQYFGPGTRLLVL.

The V and J genes are TRBV2 and TRBJ1-6; unclear D gene. This CDR3 comprises 15 residues. Per the germline V gene, CDR1 is SNHLY and CDR2 is FYNNEI. V lost 7 bases to trimming and J lost 10 bases, with 20 bases between them. CDR3 DNA: TGTGCCAGCACCGCCAGCCTGGCCCAGATATCACCCCTCCACTTT. Protein sequence: CASTASLAQISPLHF.

This clonotype has only a few counts. The chain couples TRBV6-5 to TRBJ1-1; D possibly corresponds to TRBD1 (5 bases). CDR1 is MNHEY, CDR2 SVGAGI, per germline. The CDR3 consists of 13 residues. Between the trimmed V and J ends, which lost 4 bases and 4 bases, there was a span of 10 bases. CDR3: CASSLDTGTEAFF. CDR3 bases: TGTGCCAGCAGTTTGGACACAGGCACTGAAGCTTTCTTT.

The chain has TRBV21-1 and TRBJ2-2. TRBV21-1 is marked as a pseudogene. The CDR3 covers 16 residues. CDR3 protein: CASSKALKPNTGELFF. Written as DNA, the CDR3 is TGTGCCAGCAGCAAAGCCCTAAAACCGAACACCGGGGAGCTGTTTTTT.

This clonotype was observed a handful of times. V is TRBV7-9 and J is TRBJ1-2; 8 bases are a match to TRBD1. This CDR3 is 14 amino acids long. Germline V gene sequence: CDR1 SEHNR, CDR2 FQNEAQ (reference sequence). V was pared by 1 base and J by 4 bases, with 2 bases of the junction left unmatched. The chain's CDR3 is CASSLVQGAYGYTF. The CDR3 nucleotides read TGTGCCAGCAGCTTAGTTCAGGGGGCCTATGGCTACACCTTC.

V and J are TRBV3-1 and TRBJ2-1, with D possibly TRBD2 on 5 matching bases. CDR1 and CDR2 (germline): LGHDT, YNNKEL (reference sequence). This CDR3 is built from 16 residues. Trimming left V 0 bases short and J 8 bases short, with 17 bases between. The CDR3 loop is CASSQDRGLPTDEQFF. CDR3 bases: TGTGCCAGCAGCCAAGATCGAGGGTTGCCAACCGATGAGCAGTTCTTC.

The J gene is TRBJ2-1, the V gene TRBV6-5; D gene uncertain. V lost 2 bases, J lost 5 bases, and 7 bases lay in between. The CDR3 extends over 13 amino acids. Germline assignment: CDR1 MNHEY and CDR2 SVGAGI. CDR3: CASSYAANNEQFF. CDR3 nucleotides: TGTGCCAGCAGTTACGCAGCCAACAATGAGCAGTTCTTC.

This clonotype has ten or more counts. The chain recombines TRBV5-1 with TRBJ2-5; no definite D call. CDR1 and CDR2 from the germline V gene are SGHRS and YFSETQ. V shed 7 bases and J shed 1 base, with 8 bases lying between them. The CDR3 spans 12 residues. The CDR3 spells CASRERQETQYF. The DNA for the CDR3 is TGCGCCAGCCGAGAGCGCCAAGAGACCCAGTACTTC.

This clonotype was counted only a few times. The gene calls are TRBV7-9 and TRBJ2-3, with D perhaps being TRBD1 or TRBD2 (5 bases each). Germline CDR1 is SEHNR and CDR2 is FQNEAQ (reference sequence). The CDR3 is 16 amino acids. The V end lost 5 bases, the J end lost 1 base, and 16 bases lay between the germline ends. The CDR3: CASSRPGGQGTDTQYF. The CDR3 DNA is TGTGCCAGCAGCCGCCCCGGAGGACAAGGCACAGATACGCAGTATTTT.

This clonotype was counted ten times or more. The chain has TRBV7-9 and TRBJ2-1; D is perhaps TRBD2 (7 bases). The CDR3 has 15 amino acids. Germline values: CDR1 SEHNR, CDR2 FQNEAQ (reference sequence). Between the trimmed V and J ends, which lost 0 bases and 5 bases, there was a span of 11 bases. The CDR3 bases are TGTGCCAGCAGCTTAGCTCGGGGGGCCGACAATGAGCAGTTCTTC. Translation: CASSLARGADNEQFF. The whole variable domain, remainder taken from reference TRBV7-9 and TRBJ2-1, is DTGVSQNPRHKITKRGQNVTFRCDPISEHNRLYWYRQTLGQGPEFLTYFQNEAQLEKSRLLSDRFSAERPKGSFSTLEIQRTEQGDSAMYLCASSLARGADNEQFFGPGTRLTVL.

The chain employs TRBV11-2 and TRBJ2-4; D is possibly TRBD1 (6 bases). CDR3 length: 15 amino acids. Per the germline V gene, CDR1 is SGHAT and CDR2 is FQNNGV. Trimming removed 5 bases at V and 5 bases at J, with 16 bases between. As DNA, the CDR3 is TGTGCCAGCAGCCATGCACAGGGCTCCCAAAACATTCAGTACTTC. This gives the protein CASSHAQGSQNIQYF. Full variable domain (remainder filled in from reference TRBV11-2 and TRBJ2-4): EAGVAQSPRYKIIEKRQSVAFWCNPISGHATLYWYQQILGQGPKLLIQFQNNGVVDDSQLPKDRFSAERLKGVDSTLKIQPAKLEDSAVYLCASSHAQGSQNIQYFGAGTRLSVL.

In this sample, this clonotype turned up many times. This chain joins TRBV18 and TRBJ2-3; no definite D call. CDR3 length: 15 residues. CDR1 and CDR2 from the germline V gene are KGHSH and LQKENI. V was pared by 0 bases and J by 0 bases, with 7 bases between. The chain's CDR3 is CASSPPGWSTDTQYF. CDR3 nucleotide sequence: TGTGCCAGCTCACCACCGGGGTGGAGCACAGATACGCAGTATTTT.

The chain combines TRBV10-3 with TRBJ2-1, with 11 bases identical to TRBD2. The ends lost 4 bases at V and 2 bases at J; junction bases unmatched: 1. Looked up from germline, CDR1 is ENHRY and CDR2 is SYGVKD. The CDR3 has 15 amino acids. The CDR3 DNA is TGTGCCATCAGTGCTAGCGGGGGGCCCTACAATGAGCAGTTCTTC. This codes for CAISASGGPYNEQFF.

This sequence joins TRBV5-1 and TRBJ2-5; D gene ambiguous. The CDR3 sequence is 15 residues long. Germline CDR1 reads SGHRS; CDR2 reads YFSETQ. V lost 2 bases and J lost 0, with 11 bases in between. The CDR3 DNA sequence: TGCGCCAGCAGCTTCCAGGCCCCATACCAAGAGACCCAGTACTTC. Translated: CASSFQAPYQETQYF.

The chain has TRBV10-3 and TRBJ2-3; D is unclear. This CDR3 is 13 amino acids long. Germline values: CDR1 ENHRY, CDR2 SYGVKD. Trimming removed 3 bases at V and 2 bases at J, with 6 bases between. This CDR3 reads CAISEGITDTQYF. The CDR3 bases are TGTGCCATCAGTGAAGGTATCACAGATACGCAGTATTTT.

The chain uses TRBV7-2 and TRBJ1-2; D unclear. The CDR3 runs to 13 residues. Trimming pared 5 bases from V and 3 bases from J, leaving 10 bases between. Germline V gene sequence: CDR1 SGHTA, CDR2 FQGNSA. CDR3 amino acids: CASSLNQDYGYTF. The CDR3 DNA follows: TGTGCCAGCAGCCTAAATCAGGACTATGGCTACACCTTC.

The rearrangement joins TRBV27 to TRBJ2-2; D unresolved. The germline CDR1 and CDR2 sequences are MNHEY and SMNVEV (reference sequence). The CDR3 extends over 14 amino acids. V was pared by 4 bases and J by 2 bases, with 8 bases between. CDR3 nucleotides: TGTGCCAGCAGTTACAAGTCAAACACCGGGGAGCTGTTTTTT. Amino acid sequence: CASSYKSNTGELFF.

This clonotype occurred a few times. This rearrangement joins TRBV15 to TRBJ2-3, with 15 bases fitting TRBD2. V lost 6 bases, J lost 7 bases, and 5 bases stayed unmatched. The germline V gene has CDR1 LNHNV and CDR2 YYDKDF (reference sequence). The CDR3 sequence is 15 residues long. The CDR3 DNA follows: TGTGCCACCAGGGGACTAGCGGGGGGCACGAATACGCAGTATTTT. Protein: CATRGLAGGTNTQYF.

This clonotype was seen more than once but under ten times. J is TRBJ2-1 and V is TRBV19; 7 nucleotides align to TRBD2. There are 14 residues in the CDR3. The V gene end was trimmed by 5 bases and the J gene end by 2 bases; junction bases not matched to a gene: 3. The germline gives CDR1 LNHDA, CDR2 SQIVND (reference sequence). The DNA for the CDR3 is TGTGCCAGTAGTCTAGCGGTAACCTACAATGAGCAGTTCTTC. Translation gives CASSLAVTYNEQFF. Together with reference TRBV19 and TRBJ2-1, the CDR3 gives the full variable domain: DGGITQSPKYLFRKEGQNVTLSCEQNLNHDAMYWYRQDPGQGLRLIYYSQIVNDFQKGDIAEGYSVSREKKESFPLTVTSAQKNPTAFYLCASSLAVTYNEQFFGPGTRLTVL.

The chain has TRBV21-1 and TRBJ2-7. TRBV21-1 is a pseudogene segment. The length of the CDR3 is 9 residues. CDR3 DNA: TGTGCCAGCAGCAAATCTCGGTACGTC. It codes for CASSKSRYV.

The sample holds a few counts of this clonotype. J is TRBJ2-1 and V is TRBV11-3; 15 bases map to TRBD2. CDR3 size: 17 residues. With V trimmed by 4 bases and J by 2 bases, 3 bases remained unmatched. CDR1 is SGHNT, CDR2 YENEEA, per germline. Written as DNA, the CDR3 is TGTGCCAGCAGCTACGGACTAGCGGGGGGGCCCTACAATGAGCAGTTCTTC. Translating gives CASSYGLAGGPYNEQFF.

This chain links TRBV7-6 with TRBJ2-3; 12 bases line up with TRBD2. The CDR3 spans 18 residues. The germline V gene has CDR1 SGHVS and CDR2 FNYEAQ. Germline trimming cut 4 bases from V and 2 bases from J; bases unmatched to any gene: 10. The CDR3 loop reads CASSSPRTSGDVTDTQYF. CDR3 DNA sequence: TGTGCCAGCAGCTCCCCCCGGACTAGCGGGGATGTCACAGATACGCAGTATTTT.

V gene TRBV18 combines with J gene TRBJ2-3; 7 nucleotides align to TRBD1. J was trimmed by 0 bases and V by 10 bases; bases with no gene match: 7. Germline values: CDR1 KGHSH, CDR2 LQKENI. CDR3 length: 14 residues. In DNA form, the CDR3 reads TGTGCCAACCAACGACAGGGAAGCACAGATACGCAGTATTTT. This encodes CANQRQGSTDTQYF.

At least ten counts were recorded for this clonotype. The chain links TRBV28 to TRBJ2-5, with D hard to call. This CDR3 is built from 10 residues. In germline, CDR1 is MDHEN, CDR2 SYDVKM. Deletions cut 8 bases from V and 7 bases from J, with 8 bases between. The CDR3 nucleotides are TGTGCCAGCGGACCAGGGACCCAGTACTTC. Amino acids: CASGPGTQYF.

This clonotype has at least ten counts. The chain has TRBV5-8 and TRBJ2-1; no clear D gene. The CDR3 extends over 12 amino acids. CDR1 is SGHTS, CDR2 YDEGEE, per germline. Trimming shortened V by 4 bases and J by 10 bases, and 12 bases separated the two germline ends. CDR3 in amino acids: CASSPSGLEQFF. DNA for the CDR3: TGTGCCAGCAGCCCTAGTGGGTTGGAGCAGTTCTTC.

The sample holds a few counts of this clonotype. This chain connects TRBV7-9 to TRBJ2-7, with a tentative D call TRBD2 (6 bases). Germline V gene sequence: CDR1 SEHNR, CDR2 FQNEAQ (reference sequence). The CDR3 is made up of 15 amino acids. Trimming pared 5 bases from V and 3 bases from J, leaving 17 bases between. CDR3 in amino acids: CASSPPGVGDYEQYF. In nucleotides, the CDR3 is TGTGCCAGCAGCCCCCCGGGGGTGGGCGACTACGAGCAGTACTTC. The variable domain in full, with the rest retrieved from reference TRBV7-9 and TRBJ2-7, is DTGVSQNPRHKITKRGQNVTFRCDPISEHNRLYWYRQTLGQGPEFLTYFQNEAQLEKSRLLSDRFSAERPKGSFSTLEIQRTEQGDSAMYLCASSPPGVGDYEQYFGPGTRLTVT.

This clonotype was seen a few times. The V call is TRBV5-1, the J call TRBJ2-3; a weak D match, TRBD1 (5 bases). Trimming left V 1 base short and J 4 bases short, with 10 bases between. Germline CDR1 SGHRS, CDR2 YFSETQ. The CDR3 sequence is 14 residues long. The CDR3 spells CASSLFRVPDTQYF. CDR3 nucleotide sequence: TGCGCCAGCAGCTTGTTCAGGGTTCCAGATACGCAGTATTTT.